The source of this TCR beta chain is a study of OX40 agonist ivuxolimab in advanced cancers. Study information: Prior anti-PD-1, anti-PD-L1 or anti-CTLA-4 therapy did not bar entry, and roughly 40% had some. Study-level results: Patients with a partial response at 0.1-3.0 mg/kg had among the lowest clonal expansion. Relative to CD4+ cells, CD8+ T cells on average had more expanded clones.

Sequenced by immunoSEQ multiplex PCR; TCRdb stores in-frame clones only, minus some. The sample has 70,000 to 80,000 clones, about 93% seen once. V lost 4 bases and J lost 6, with 12 bases in between. This CDR3 has 14 residues. The germline V gene has CDR1 MGHDK and CDR2 SYGVNS. In the case of this clone: The antigen is not known.

The sequence came from an adult with an advanced solid tumor such as melanoma, head and neck, liver or kidney cancer. The chain carries TRBV25-1 and TRBJ1-4, with no clear D. The starting material was CD4+ or CD8+ T cells sorted from blood, obtained in a trial of the OX40 agonist ivuxolimab. In nucleotides, the CDR3 is TGTGCCAGCAGTGGTCGATACCGAGATGAAAAACTGTTTTTT. Translated, it gives CASSGRYRDEKLFF.